The sequence of this T cell receptor (beta chain) was determined in a study of T cells after yellow fever vaccination. At the level of the study: SMART-Seq v4 Ultra Low Input prepared the low-cell-number fractions.

Study-wide results and caveats: Post-booster repertoires contained most primary-vaccination clones again (approximately 95% CD4, 88% CD8). The bulk population could contribute abundant contaminating clonotypes to FACS-sorted repertoires.

In germline, CDR1 is SGHTA, CDR2 FQGNSA. The CDR3 loop spans 16 amino acids. The V and J ends lost 1 base and 13 bases, in that order; junction bases with no gene match: 14. TCR cDNA, made by 5'RACE template switching, carried an added universal primer site and UMIs. Each CDR3 protein is one row after TCRdb ran MiXCR on the 5' RACE reads. The table records about 340,000 distinct CDR3 sequences, 8.5% to 9% of them present only once. Regarding this clonotype: Its matching antigen is unknown.

V is TRBV7-2 and J is TRBJ2-1; 9 bases fit TRBD2. Sequencing was performed on PBMCs, taken on the day of the first yellow fever vaccination. The origin of this receptor is a man aged 18 to 30 who received the YFV17D yellow fever vaccine. CDR3 nucleotides: TGTGCCAGCAGCTTAGGCAATAGCGGGGGTGCTGATACTCAGTTCTTC. It specifies CASSLGNSGGADTQFF.